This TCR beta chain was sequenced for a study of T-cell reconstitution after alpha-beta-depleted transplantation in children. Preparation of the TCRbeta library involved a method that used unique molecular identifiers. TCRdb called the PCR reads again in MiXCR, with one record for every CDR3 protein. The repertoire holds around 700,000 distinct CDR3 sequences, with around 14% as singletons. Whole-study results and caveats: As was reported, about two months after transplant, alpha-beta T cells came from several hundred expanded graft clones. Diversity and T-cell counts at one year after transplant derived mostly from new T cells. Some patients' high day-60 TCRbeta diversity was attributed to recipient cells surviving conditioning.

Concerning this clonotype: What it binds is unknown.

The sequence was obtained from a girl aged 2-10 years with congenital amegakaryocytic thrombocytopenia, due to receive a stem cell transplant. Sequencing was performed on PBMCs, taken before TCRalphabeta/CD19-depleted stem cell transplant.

The CDR3 bases are TGTGCCAGCTCACCACGATCCGAGCAAGAGACCCAGTACTTC. Its protein is CASSPRSEQETQYF. The chain recombines TRBV18 with TRBJ2-5; D is ambiguous. This CDR3 spans 14 amino acids. The germline V gene encodes CDR1 KGHSH and CDR2 LQKENI. Trimming took off 1 base at V and 2 bases at J, with 8 bases between the two ends.